This T cell receptor (beta chain) was captured by sequencing in a study of cytomegalovirus exposure and HLA in healthy donors. Study context: One earlier analysis, a look at 150 million to 200 million T cells, found about 110 million unique TCR beta sequences. General observations from the study: Whilst most TCR sequences proved rare, a subset of public TCRs occurred across many donors. The HLA-A and HLA-B alleles of most subjects were reportedly predicted accurately from TCR beta sequences.

This clone was observed once. No antigen is known for it. Unmatched junction bases numbered 11, after V lost 1 base and J lost 0 bases. Germline CDR1 and CDR2: MDHEN and SYDVKM. This CDR3 comprises 19 residues. With 60 Vbeta and 13 Jbeta primers, the PCR was carried out. Here immunoSEQ multiplex PCR was the method, and the copy in TCRdb shows in-frame clones only, minus some. This table holds 75,000 to 95,000 clones, over 60% found once. The J gene is TRBJ2-3, the V gene TRBV28; 9 nucleotides match TRBD2. The source material was PBMCs. The sequence derives from a woman in her 40s in good health and CMV-seropositive. CDR3 sequence: CASSLSGWASGISTDTQYF. The CDR3 DNA follows: TGTGCCAGCAGTTTATCGGGTTGGGCTAGCGGGATAAGCACAGATACGCAGTATTTT.